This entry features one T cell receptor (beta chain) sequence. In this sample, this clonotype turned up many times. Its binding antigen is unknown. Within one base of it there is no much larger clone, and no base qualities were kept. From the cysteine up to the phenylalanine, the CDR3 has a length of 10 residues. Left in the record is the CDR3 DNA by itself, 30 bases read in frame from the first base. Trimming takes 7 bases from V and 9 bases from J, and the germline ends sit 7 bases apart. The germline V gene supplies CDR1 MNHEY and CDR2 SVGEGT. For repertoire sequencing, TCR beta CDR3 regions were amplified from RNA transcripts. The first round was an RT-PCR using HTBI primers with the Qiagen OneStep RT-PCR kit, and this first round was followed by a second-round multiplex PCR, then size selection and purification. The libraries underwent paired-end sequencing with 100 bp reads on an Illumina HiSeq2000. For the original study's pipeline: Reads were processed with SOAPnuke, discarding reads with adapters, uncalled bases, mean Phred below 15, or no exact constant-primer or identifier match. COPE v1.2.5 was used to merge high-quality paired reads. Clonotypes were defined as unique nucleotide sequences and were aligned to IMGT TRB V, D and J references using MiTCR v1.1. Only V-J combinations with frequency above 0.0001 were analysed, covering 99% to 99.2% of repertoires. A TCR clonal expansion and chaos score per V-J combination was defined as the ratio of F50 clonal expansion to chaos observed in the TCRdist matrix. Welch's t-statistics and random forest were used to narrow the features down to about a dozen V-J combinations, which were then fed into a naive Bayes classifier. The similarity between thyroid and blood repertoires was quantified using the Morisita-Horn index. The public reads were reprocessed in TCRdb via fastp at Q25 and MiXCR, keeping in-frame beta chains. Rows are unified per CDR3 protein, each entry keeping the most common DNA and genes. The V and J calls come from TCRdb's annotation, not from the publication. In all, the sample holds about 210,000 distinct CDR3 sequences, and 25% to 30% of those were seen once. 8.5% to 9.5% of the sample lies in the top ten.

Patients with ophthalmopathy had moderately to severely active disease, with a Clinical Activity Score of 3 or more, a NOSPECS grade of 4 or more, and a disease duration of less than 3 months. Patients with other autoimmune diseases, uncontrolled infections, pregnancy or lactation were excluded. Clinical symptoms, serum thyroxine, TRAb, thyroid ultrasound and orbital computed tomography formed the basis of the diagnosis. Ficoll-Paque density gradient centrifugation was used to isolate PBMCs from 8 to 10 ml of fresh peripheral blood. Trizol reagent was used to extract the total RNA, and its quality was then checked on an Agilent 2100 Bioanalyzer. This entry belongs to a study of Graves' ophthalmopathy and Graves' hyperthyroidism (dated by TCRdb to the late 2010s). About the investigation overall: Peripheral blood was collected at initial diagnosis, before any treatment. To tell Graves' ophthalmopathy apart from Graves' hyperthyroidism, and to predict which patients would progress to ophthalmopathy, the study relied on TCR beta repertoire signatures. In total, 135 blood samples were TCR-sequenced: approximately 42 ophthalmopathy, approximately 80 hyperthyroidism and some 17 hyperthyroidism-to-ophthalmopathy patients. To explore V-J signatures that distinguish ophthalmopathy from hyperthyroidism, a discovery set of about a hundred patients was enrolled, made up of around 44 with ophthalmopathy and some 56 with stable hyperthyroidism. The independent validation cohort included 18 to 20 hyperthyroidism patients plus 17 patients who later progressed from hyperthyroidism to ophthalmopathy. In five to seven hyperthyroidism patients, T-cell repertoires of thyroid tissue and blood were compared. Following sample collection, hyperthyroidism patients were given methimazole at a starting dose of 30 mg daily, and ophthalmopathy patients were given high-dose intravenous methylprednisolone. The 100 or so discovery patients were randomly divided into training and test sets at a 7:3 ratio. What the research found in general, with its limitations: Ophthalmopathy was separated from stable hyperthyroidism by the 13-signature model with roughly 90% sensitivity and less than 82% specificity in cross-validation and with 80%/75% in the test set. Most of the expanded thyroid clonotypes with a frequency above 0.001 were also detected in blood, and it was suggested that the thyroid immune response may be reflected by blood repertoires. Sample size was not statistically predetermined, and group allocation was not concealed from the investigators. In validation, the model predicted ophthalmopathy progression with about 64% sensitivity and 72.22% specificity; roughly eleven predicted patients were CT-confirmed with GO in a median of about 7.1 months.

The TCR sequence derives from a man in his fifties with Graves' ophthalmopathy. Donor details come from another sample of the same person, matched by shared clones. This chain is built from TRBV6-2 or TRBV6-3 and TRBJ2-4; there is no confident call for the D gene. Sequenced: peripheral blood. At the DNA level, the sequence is TGTGCCAGCATGAATGGCATTCAGTACTTC. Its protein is CASMNGIQYF.